These 5 T cell receptor beta chains were all obtained from the same sample, sequenced in a study of human T cells and chemical hapten exposure. MiXCR, applied by TCRdb to the RACE reads, yields one record per CDR3 protein. The sample consists of nearly 350,000 distinct CDR3 sequences, 5.5% to 8% of them appearing once. Stated time point: patch test 1, 2 weeks after DPC sensitization. Regarding treatment: therapeutic diphenylcyclopropenone sensitization with weekly scalp DPC. Sequencing was performed on whole blood, taken in connection with sensitization to the hapten diphenylcyclopropenone (DPC). Every receptor here comes from a woman aged 18-29 years with alopecia areata. Some clones in this sample may be carry-over from other donors' samples.

This clonotype was recorded a few times. This sequence joins TRBV7-9 and TRBJ1-6; D may be TRBD1 (5 bases). The CDR3 runs 15 residues. Trimming cost V 4 bases and J 8 bases, with 15 bases left between them. CDR1 is SEHNR, CDR2 FQNEAQ, per germline (reference sequence). The CDR3 sequence: CASSWTGDSHSPLHF. Here the CDR3 DNA reads TGTGCCAGCAGCTGGACGGGGGATTCCCATTCACCCCTCCACTTT.

The chain combines TRBV6-5 with TRBJ1-6; D is ambiguous. Between the trimmed V and J ends, which lost 5 bases and 10 bases, there was a span of 12 bases. Germline V gene data show CDR1 as MNHEY and CDR2 as SVGAGI. The CDR3 has 13 amino acids. The CDR3 DNA is TGTGCCAGCAGTCCTAGGCGGGGATCACCCCTCCACTTT. Translation gives CASSPRRGSPLHF.

This clonotype was seen more than once but under ten times. This chain connects TRBV29-1 to TRBJ2-1; the D gene is possibly TRBD2 (6 bases). The CDR3 covers 12 residues. CDR1 is SQVTM and CDR2 is ANQGSEA in the germline V gene. The germline V and J ends were trimmed by 3 bases and 11 bases, with 14 bases remaining between them. CDR3 nucleotides: TGCAGCGTTGACTGGGGAGGAAGGCAGCAGTTCTTC. This gives the protein CSVDWGGRQQFF.

This clonotype was seen at least ten times. The genes are TRBV6-5 and TRBJ2-1; the match to TRBD2 covers 9 bases. With 6 bases clipped from V and 4 bases from J, the junction kept 7 bases outside the gene matches. The CDR3 spans 15 residues. CDR1 MNHEY and CDR2 SVGAGI come from the germline V gene. In nucleotides, the CDR3 is TGTGCCAGCAGCCTGGGGAGCGGGGGGTACAATGAGCAGTTCTTC. It is translated as CASSLGSGGYNEQFF.

This clonotype has a count of ten or more. The chain joins TRBV5-1 to TRBJ1-2, with D unresolved. Germline V gene sequence: CDR1 SGHRS, CDR2 YFSETQ. V was pared by 0 bases and J by 0 bases, with 6 bases between. The CDR3 consists of 14 residues. CDR3: CASSLGGTNYGYTF. The CDR3 region has the DNA TGCGCCAGCAGCTTGGGAGGCACTAACTATGGCTACACCTTC.